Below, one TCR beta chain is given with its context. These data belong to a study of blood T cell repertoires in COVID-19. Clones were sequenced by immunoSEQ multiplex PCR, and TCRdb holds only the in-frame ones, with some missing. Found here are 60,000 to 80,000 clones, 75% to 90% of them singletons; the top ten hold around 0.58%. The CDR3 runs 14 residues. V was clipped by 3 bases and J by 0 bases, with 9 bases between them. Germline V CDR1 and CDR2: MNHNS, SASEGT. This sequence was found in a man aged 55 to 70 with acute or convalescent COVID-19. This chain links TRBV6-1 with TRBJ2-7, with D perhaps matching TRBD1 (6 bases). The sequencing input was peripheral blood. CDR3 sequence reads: CASSDDRFSYEQYF. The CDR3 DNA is TGTGCCAGCAGTGATGACAGGTTCTCCTACGAGCAGTACTTC.